Listed below are T cell receptor beta chains from one sample, sequenced in a study of radiotherapy plus CTLA-4 blockade in lung cancer. Some clones are missing from TCRdb's copy, which holds only in-frame ones; the method was immunoSEQ multiplex PCR. The table has 28,000 or so clones, approximately 80% seen once. The sequencing used peripheral blood, collected from a patient treated with radiotherapy plus ipilimumab. These receptor sequences come from a human donor with non-small cell lung cancer who had stable disease on radiotherapy plus ipilimumab. Both conserved end residues are part of each CDR3. A D gene is named only where the DNA matches it firmly. The size field is filled for only some rows; it gives once, few, many or a size class.

NA,TRBD1,TRBV25-1,TRBJ1-2,CASSDPTSTGEGYGYTF,TGTGCCAGCAGTGATCCTACTTCGACAGGGGAAGGCTATGGCTACACCTTC
NA,NA,TRBV2,TRBJ1-1,CASSEIRRETEAFF,TGTGCCAGCAGTGAGATAAGGAGGGAGACTGAAGCTTTCTTT
once,TRBD1,TRBV5-4,TRBJ1-2,CASSVENGQGGTF,TGTGCCAGCAGCGTAGAAAACGGACAGGGTGGGACCTTC
NA,NA,TRBV7-9,TRBJ1-2,CASSFGTNGYGYTF,TGTGCCAGCAGTTTTGGGACAAACGGCTATGGCTACACCTTC
NA,NA,TRBV4-1,TRBJ1-1,CASSPGPAALNTEAFF,TGCGCCAGCAGCCCCGGGCCGGCAGCCTTGAACACTGAAGCTTTCTTT
NA,TRBD1,TRBV18,TRBJ2-3,CASSPGTAGTDTQYF,TGTGCCAGCTCCCCAGGGACAGCCGGCACAGATACGCAGTATTTT
once,NA,TRBV27,TRBJ1-5,CASTSGRRQPQHF,TGTGCCAGCACCTCGGGGCGAAGACAGCCCCAGCATTTT
once,NA,TRBV7-3,TRBJ1-2,CASSTGRTGHGYTF,TGTGCCAGCAGCACCGGGCGGACCGGGCATGGCTACACCTTC
NA,TRBD1,TRBV30,TRBJ1-5,CAWAGTGGSVVQPQHF,TGTGCCTGGGCCGGGACAGGGGGCAGTGTGGTACAGCCCCAGCATTTT
NA,TRBD1,TRBV28,TRBJ1-1,CASRPYRGTEAFF,TGTGCCAGCAGACCCTACAGGGGTACTGAAGCTTTCTTT
NA,TRBD2,TRBV4-3,TRBJ2-1,CASSQDSGLVGRGNEQFF,TGCGCCAGCAGCCAAGATTCGGGGCTGGTGGGGAGGGGCAATGAGCAGTTCTTC
NA,NA,TRBV6-6,TRBJ1-5,CASSYYGGAQPQHF,TGTGCCAGCAGTTACTATGGAGGGGCTCAGCCCCAGCATTTT
NA,NA,TRBV27,TRBJ2-1,CASSTLRTNEQFF,TGTGCCAGCAGTACACTCCGGACAAATGAGCAGTTCTTC
NA,NA,TRBV28,TRBJ2-1,CASRGLPNEQFF,TGTGCCAGCAGGGGACTGCCTAATGAGCAGTTCTTC
NA,NA,TRBV6-5,TRBJ1-5,CASSYLGIGNNQPQHF,TGTGCCAGCAGTTACCTGGGCATCGGCAACAATCAGCCCCAGCATTTT
NA,NA,TRBV30,TRBJ2-5,CAWNWAGQETQYF,TGTGCCTGGAACTGGGCAGGGCAAGAGACCCAGTACTTC
NA,TRBD2,TRBV12-5,TRBJ2-3,CASGLELAGDTQYF,TGTGCTAGTGGTTTGGAACTAGCGGGAGATACGCAGTATTTT
NA,TRBD1,TRBV19,TRBJ1-2,CASSNDRGDYGYTF,TGTGCCAGTAGCAATGACAGGGGGGACTATGGCTACACCTTC
NA,NA,TRBV7-9,TRBJ1-5,CASSSAGGVGQHF,TGTGCCAGCAGCTCAGCGGGGGGAGTGGGCCAGCATTTT
NA,NA,TRBV19,TRBJ1-2,CASSQGRAGTNYGYTF,TGTGCCAGTAGTCAGGGAAGGGCCGGGACAAACTATGGCTACACCTTC
NA,TRBD1,TRBV4-1,TRBJ2-2,CASSPKVGTEITGELFF,TGCGCCAGCAGCCCCAAGGTCGGGACAGAGATCACCGGGGAGCTGTTTTTT
NA,TRBD2,TRBV5-4,TRBJ2-1,CASSSQWTSGNNEQFF,TGTGCCAGCAGCTCCCAGTGGACTAGCGGGAACAATGAGCAGTTCTTC
NA,NA,TRBV27,TRBJ1-5,CASSFLSNQPQHF,TGTGCCAGCAGTTTTTTAAGCAATCAGCCCCAGCATTTT
NA,NA,TRBV28,TRBJ1-5,CASSGRGSQPQHF,TGTGCCAGCAGCGGACGGGGGAGTCAGCCCCAGCATTTT
once,TRBD2,TRBV5-1,TRBJ2-1,CASSLHTSGGSNEQFF,TGCGCCAGCAGCTTGCACACTAGCGGGGGGTCCAATGAGCAGTTCTTC
once,NA,TRBV6-6,TRBJ2-5,CASRSPGQGVEETQYF,TGTGCCAGCAGGTCGCCGGGGCAAGGAGTTGAGGAGACCCAGTACTTC
NA,TRBD1,TRBV5-1,TRBJ1-1,CASSPRTGSATEAFF,TGCGCCAGCAGCCCCCGGACAGGTTCGGCCACTGAAGCTTTCTTT
NA,TRBD2,TRBV11-2,TRBJ2-3,CASSLSLAGIDTDTQYF,TGTGCCAGCAGCTTAAGCCTAGCGGGGATTGACACAGATACGCAGTATTTT
NA,NA,TRBV29-1,TRBJ2-5,CSVGSGETQYF,TGCAGCGTTGGTTCAGGCGAGACCCAGTACTTC
NA,NA,TRBV19,TRBJ1-1,CASMRGTEAFF,TGTGCCAGTATGAGGGGCACTGAAGCTTTCTTT
NA,NA,TRBV9,TRBJ2-2,CASSAYRVPAETGELFF,TGTGCCAGCAGCGCGTACAGGGTCCCTGCGGAGACCGGGGAGCTGTTTTTT
few,NA,TRBV28,TRBJ1-2,CASSGIWGYTF,TGTGCCAGCAGCGGAATTTGGGGCTACACCTTC
NA,NA,TRBV6-1,TRBJ1-5,CASTEGSQPQHF,TGTGCCAGCACGGAGGGCAGCCAGCCCCAGCATTTT
NA,TRBD2,TRBV5-1,TRBJ2-5,CASSLQRGGETQYF,TGCGCCAGCAGCCTCCAGCGGGGCGGAGAGACCCAGTACTTC
NA,NA,TRBV28,TRBJ1-6,CASSFLQVRSPLHF,TGTGCCAGCAGTTTTCTCCAGGTCCGGTCACCCCTCCACTTT
NA,NA,TRBV7-2,TRBJ1-4,CASRSGGASEKLFF,TGTGCCAGCAGATCGGGCGGGGCTTCGGAAAAACTGTTTTTT
NA,TRBD1,TRBV9,TRBJ2-6,CASSPRDSTGGNSGANVLTF,TGTGCCAGCAGCCCCCGCGACTCGACAGGGGGGAACTCTGGGGCCAACGTCCTGACTTTC
NA,NA,TRBV5-1,TRBJ2-3,CASSLGSYGTDTQYF,TGCGCCAGCAGCTTAGGCTCCTATGGGACAGATACGCAGTATTTT
NA,TRBD1,TRBV6-5,TRBJ1-2,CASTGQGGAYGYTF,TGTGCCAGCACCGGACAGGGAGGTGCCTATGGCTACACCTTC
NA,NA,TRBV7-8,TRBJ1-6,CASSAVQGNSPLHF,TGTGCCAGCAGCGCAGTACAGGGAAATTCACCCCTCCACTTT
NA,TRBD1,TRBV7-2,TRBJ1-3,CASSLDRATGNTIYF,TGTGCCAGCAGCTTGGACAGGGCAACTGGAAACACCATATATTTT
NA,TRBD1,TRBV6-5,TRBJ2-5,CASSFGTGFSTQYF,TGTGCCAGCAGTTTCGGGACAGGCTTTTCGACCCAGTACTTC
NA,NA,TRBV19,TRBJ1-5,CASSIPRTVSFQPQHF,TGTGCCAGTAGTATCCCCCGGACAGTTAGCTTTCAGCCCCAGCATTTT
NA,TRBD1,TRBV4-2,TRBJ1-6,CASSQPDRDSPLHF,TGTGCCAGCAGCCAACCCGACAGGGATTCACCCCTCCACTTT
NA,NA,TRBV11-2,TRBJ1-6,CASSLDLVISYNSPLHF,TGTGCCAGCAGCTTAGACTTGGTGATTTCCTATAATTCACCCCTCCACTTT
medium-sized,TRBD1,TRBV6-1,TRBJ2-3,CASSEEQGKADTQYF,TGTGCCAGCAGTGAAGAACAGGGGAAGGCAGATACGCAGTATTTT
few,NA,TRBV6-7,TRBJ1-6,CASSYAYRVSHFDYNSPLHF,TGTGCCAGCAGTTACGCATACAGGGTAAGTCATTTCGATTATAATTCACCCCTCCACTTT
NA,TRBD1,TRBV6-5,TRBJ1-2,CASWETGSIHGYTF,TGTGCCAGCTGGGAGACAGGGTCTATCCATGGCTACACCTTC
NA,TRBD1,TRBV9,TRBJ1-1,CASSVTGGVNTEAFF,TGTGCCAGCAGCGTAACAGGGGGTGTGAACACTGAAGCTTTCTTT
NA,NA,TRBV9,TRBJ1-6,CASSVVGDSNSPLHF,TGTGCCAGCAGCGTAGTTGGGGACTCTAATTCACCCCTCCACTTT
NA,NA,TRBV5-3,TRBJ1-2,CARSFIGGVSFGCYGYTF,TGTGCCAGAAGCTTTATCGGGGGGGTATCTTTCGGTTGTTATGGCTACACCTTC